A single sample is the source of the 5 T cell receptor beta chains below, sequenced in a study of vaccination and CD4 T cells after COVID-19. The treatment: roughly 11-day PBMC culture with coronavirus spike peptide pools or control peptides (ViraFEST assay). Their target antigens are unknown. An Oncomine TCR Beta short-read assay was used to sequence the DNA from cultured CD4+ T cells. TCRdb re-called the PCR reads with MiXCR, one entry per CDR3 protein. Of about 13,000 distinct CDR3 sequences detected, roughly 56% appear once; the ten largest clones hold over 15%. Sequenced: CD4+ T cells from blood, cultured in vitro. These receptors all come from a human donor who had recovered from COVID-19.

This clonotype was counted only a few times. J is TRBJ1-1 and V is TRBV7-9; D gene uncertain. CDR1 is SEHNR and CDR2 is FQNEAQ in the germline V gene (reference sequence). Trimming shortened V by 5 bases and J by 6 bases, and 13 bases separated the two germline ends. CDR3 length equals 13 residues. The CDR3 nucleotides are TGTGCCAGCAGCCCTAGACGACAAGCTGAAGCTTTCTTT. Translated, it gives CASSPRRQAEAFF.

This clonotype is a singleton in its sample. The chain links TRBV7-9 to TRBJ1-2, with D possibly matching TRBD1 (6 bases). The CDR3 is 14 amino acids. CDR1 and CDR2 from the germline V gene are SEHNR and FQNEAQ (reference sequence). Trimming pared 5 bases from V and 4 bases from J, leaving 14 bases between. CDR3 DNA: TGTGCCAGCAGCCCCAGACAGGCTAGCTATGGCTACACCTTC. It specifies CASSPRQASYGYTF.

The V gene is TRBV6-1, the J gene TRBJ2-7; D call uncertain. The CDR3 is 14 amino acids. Trimming removed 7 bases at V and 2 bases at J, with 15 bases between. Germline-derived CDR1 and CDR2 are MNHNS and SASEGT. Here the CDR3 DNA reads TGTGCCAGCAAACGCCCGGGCGGAACCTACGAGCAGTACTTC. As protein: CASKRPGGTYEQYF.

J is TRBJ1-6 and V is TRBV7-3; D call uncertain. The CDR3 is 15 residues long. Germline lookup yields CDR1 SGHTA and CDR2 FQGTGA. V lost 2 bases to trimming and J lost 8 bases, with 13 bases between them. CDR3 in amino acids: CASSLLDGRDSPLHF. The CDR3 DNA reads TGTGCCAGCAGCTTACTTGACGGGAGGGATTCACCCCTCCACTTT.

This chain joins TRBV7-3 and TRBJ1-5, with a tentative D call TRBD1 (6 bases). CDR1 is SGHTA and CDR2 is FQGTGA in the germline V gene. The CDR3 has 13 residues. V lost 5 bases and J 3 bases, leaving 8 bases between the germline ends. The DNA of the CDR3 is TGTGCCAGCAGCCGGACAGCCAATCAGCCCCAGCATTTT. Amino acids: CASSRTANQPQHF.